The 32 T cell receptor beta chains below come from one sample, sequenced in a study of Tregs in tolerant kidney transplant recipients (dated by TCRdb to between 2017 and 2020). These receptors are not linked to any known antigen. Library construction relied on the immunoSEQ multiplex PCR assay. What TCRdb holds here is the immuneACCESS table cut down to in-frame rearrangements. Part of the clones is not present; checked against another copy, under half of the missing clones reflect an unresolved V gene, and the others are unexplained. The sample yields roughly 9,400 clones; about half were counted once. Approximately 5.1% of the sample is in the top ten clones. Sequencing was performed on CD4+ T cells from blood cultured with allogeneic cells. All receptors derive from a human donor in good health.

The genes are TRBV6-1 and TRBJ2-1; 8 bases align to TRBD2. CDR1 is MNHNS, CDR2 SASEGT, per germline. V was pared by 5 bases and J by 14 bases, with 17 bases of the junction left unmatched. The CDR3 has 15 amino acids. The CDR3, as DNA: TGTGCCAGCAGTAGCCCGGGACTAGGACTAAGGTGGGAGTTCTTC. Translating gives CASSSPGLGLRWEFF.

This chain joins TRBV7-9 and TRBJ2-7; maybe TRBD1 (6 bases). This CDR3 spans 14 amino acids. Trimming left V 5 bases short and J 4 bases short, with 15 bases between. CDR1 SEHNR and CDR2 FQNEAQ come from the germline V gene (reference sequence). Written as DNA, the CDR3 is TGTGCCAGCAGCCCAACAGGGTGGTCGTACGAGCAGTACTTC. This translates into CASSPTGWSYEQYF.

This clone was found once. The V and J genes are TRBV4-2 and TRBJ1-1, with a possible D match to TRBD1 (6 bases). Germline values: CDR1 LGHNA, CDR2 YNFKEQ. V shed 5 bases and J shed 1 base, with 14 bases lying between them. The CDR3 loop spans 15 amino acids. The CDR3 coding sequence is TGTGCCAGCAGCTTCCCGGGACAATCGAACACTGAAGCTTTCTTT. Amino acids: CASSFPGQSNTEAFF.

This sequence joins TRBV6-5 and TRBJ2-7; 8 positions match TRBD1. Looked up from germline, CDR1 is MNHEY and CDR2 is SVGAGI. V lost 6 bases and J lost 2; bases outside the gene matches: 3. There are 13 residues in the CDR3. The CDR3 DNA is TGTGCCAGCAGCAAGGGACAGGCCTACGAGCAGTACTTC. Encoded protein: CASSKGQAYEQYF.

This clone is deemed medium-sized. V is TRBV13 and J is TRBJ1-6; 8 nucleotides line up with TRBD1. Germline assignment: CDR1 PRHDT and CDR2 FYEKMQ (reference sequence). The V segment lost 5 bases and the J segment 6 bases; nucleotides outside the gene matches: 6. The CDR3 length is 15 residues. CDR3 nucleotide sequence: TGTGCCAGCAGCAGAACAGGGGGGGGTAATTCACCCCTCCACTTT. It is translated as CASSRTGGGNSPLHF.

The chain carries TRBV6-5 and TRBJ2-2; tentative D call: TRBD2 (6 bases). V shed 4 bases and J shed 4 bases, with 13 bases lying between them. The CDR3 consists of 15 residues. The germline V gene encodes CDR1 MNHEY and CDR2 SVGAGI. The CDR3 loop is CASSLSGSGTGELFF. The DNA for the CDR3 is TGTGCCAGCAGTTTAAGCGGGTCGGGCACCGGGGAGCTGTTTTTT.

This rearrangement joins TRBV5-8 to TRBJ1-5; D is unresolved. CDR1 and CDR2 from the germline V gene are SGHTS and YDEGEE. Trimming shortened V by 4 bases and J by 6 bases, and 23 bases separated the two germline ends. This CDR3 comprises 17 residues. CDR3 region: CASSPGQSRRLGQPQHF. The CDR3 bases are TGTGCCAGCAGCCCCGGTCAGTCGCGGAGATTGGGTCAGCCCCAGCATTTT.

The J gene is TRBJ2-7, the V gene TRBV13, with 8 bases matching TRBD1. The CDR3 is 13 residues long. Trimming removed 5 bases from V and 8 bases from J; junction bases left unmatched: 8. Germline V gene lookup returns CDR1 PRHDT and CDR2 FYEKMQ (reference sequence). Written as DNA, the CDR3 is TGTGCCAGCAGCCCCGGACAGGGTACGAAGCAGTACTTC. It encodes CASSPGQGTKQYF.

This clone was picked up many times. V is TRBV6-4 and J is TRBJ2-7, with D maybe TRBD2 (7 bases). The germline V gene encodes CDR1 MRHNA and CDR2 SNTAGT. CDR3 length equals 13 residues. With 5 bases removed from V and 3 bases from J, the gap between germline ends came to 11 bases. The CDR3 coding sequence is TGTGCCAGCAGTAGGGAGGGGGGCTACGAGCAGTACTTC. Protein sequence: CASSREGGYEQYF.

This sequence joins TRBV5-4 and TRBJ1-1, with D possibly matching TRBD1 (6 bases). This CDR3 has 11 amino acids. Trimming shortened V by 4 bases and J by 10 bases, and 11 bases separated the two germline ends. Per germline, CDR1 SGHNT and CDR2 YYREEE (reference sequence). CDR3 amino acids: CASSGTGRAFF. For the CDR3, the DNA is TGTGCCAGCAGCGGAACAGGGAGAGCTTTCTTT.

This clone rates as medium-sized. The chain couples TRBV6-5 to TRBJ2-1, with TRBD2 identical over 9 bases. There are 15 residues in the CDR3. V lost 7 bases, J lost 5 bases, and 9 bases stayed unmatched. CDR1 and CDR2 (germline): MNHEY, SVGAGI. CDR3 amino acids: CASTPAGGPNNEQFF. The CDR3 DNA follows: TGTGCCAGCACTCCGGCGGGAGGGCCCAACAATGAGCAGTTCTTC.

The V call is TRBV6-6, the J call TRBJ1-4, with TRBD1 matching over 8 bases. The CDR3 extends over 13 amino acids. Germline CDR1 MNHNY, CDR2 SVGAGI (reference sequence). Germline trimming cut 6 bases from V and 7 bases from J; bases unmatched to any gene: 4. DNA of the CDR3: TGTGCCAGCAGGGACAGGGACGGTGAAAAACTGTTTTTT. Translation: CASRDRDGEKLFF.

There are a few counts of this clone. This rearrangement joins TRBV11-3 to TRBJ2-5; no firm D call. CDR3 length: 13 amino acids. V shed 5 bases and J shed 3 bases, with 10 bases lying between them. Germline V gene lookup returns CDR1 SGHNT and CDR2 YENEEA. This chain's CDR3 is CASSPSSKETQYF. CDR3 DNA: TGTGCCAGCAGCCCGTCCTCAAAAGAGACCCAGTACTTC.

The chain uses TRBV11-3 and TRBJ1-1, with D possibly matching TRBD1 (6 bases). V lost 5 bases and J 4 bases, leaving 17 bases between the germline ends. The CDR3 runs 15 residues. From germline, CDR1 is SGHNT and CDR2 YENEEA. In DNA form, the CDR3 reads TGTGCCAGCAGCGCACGGGGGCTTATTGCCACTGAAGCTTTCTTT. Amino acid sequence: CASSARGLIATEAFF.

This clone was counted only a few times. CDR3 region: CASSLVGRNSPLHF. The CDR3 nucleotides are TGTGCCAGCAGCTTGGTCGGGAGGAATTCACCCCTCCACTTT. The chain carries TRBV5-4 and TRBJ1-6; D gene uncertain. Germline loops: CDR1 SGHNT, CDR2 YYREEE (reference sequence). CDR3 length: 14 amino acids. Trimming took off 0 bases at V and 7 bases at J, with 8 bases between the two ends.

The sample holds a few counts of this clone. This chain uses TRBV15 with TRBJ2-2; D ambiguous. Germline V CDR1 and CDR2: LNHNV, YYDKDF (reference sequence). V was shortened by 0 bases and J by 1 base, with 6 bases between the two germline ends. The CDR3 consists of 15 residues. DNA of the CDR3: TGTGCCACCAGCAGAGATCTGGGGAACACCGGGGAGCTGTTTTTT. Its protein is CATSRDLGNTGELFF.

This clone was observed a few times. The rearrangement links TRBV4-2 to TRBJ2-4; weak D call: TRBD2 (6 bases). Trimming left V 5 bases short and J 5 bases short, with 13 bases between. The CDR3 extends over 14 amino acids. Germline V lookup: CDR1 LGHNA, CDR2 YNFKEQ. CDR3: CASSLAGSQNIQYF. In DNA form, the CDR3 reads TGTGCCAGCAGCTTGGCGGGGTCTCAAAACATTCAGTACTTC.

The V and J genes are TRBV11-3 and TRBJ1-1; 7 nucleotides match TRBD1. Per germline, CDR1 SGHNT and CDR2 YENEEA. With V trimmed by 2 bases and J by 3 bases, 0 bases remained unmatched. The CDR3 totals 13 residues. The CDR3 loop is CASSLQGDTEAFF. DNA for the CDR3: TGTGCCAGCAGCTTACAGGGGGACACTGAAGCTTTCTTT.

This clone was counted only a few times. The gene calls are TRBV30 and TRBJ2-1; 7 bases line up with TRBD2. Looked up from germline, CDR1 is GTSNPN and CDR2 is SVGIG (reference sequence). The CDR3 runs 13 residues. V shed 0 bases, J shed 13 bases, and the junction held 9 bases outside the gene matches. The CDR3 region has the DNA TGTGCCTGGAGTGTACGTGGGGGACTACTACAGTTCTTC. As protein: CAWSVRGGLLQFF.

This clone has a handful of counts. DNA of the CDR3: TGCGCCAGCAGCTTGGAGGGGACAGGGGGTAATAGTGAGCAGTTCTTC. It codes for CASSLEGTGGNSEQFF. J is TRBJ2-1 and V is TRBV4-3; 11 nucleotides match TRBD1. The CDR3 is made up of 16 amino acids. Trimming removed 5 bases from V and 9 bases from J; junction bases left unmatched: 12. From germline, CDR1 is LGHNA and CDR2 YSLEER.

V is TRBV7-2 and J is TRBJ2-5; 11 bases fit TRBD2. Germline assignment: CDR1 SGHTA and CDR2 FQGNSA. The CDR3 is 15 residues long. J was trimmed by 7 bases and V by 2 bases; bases with no gene match: 6. CDR3 residues: CASSLPGTSGGTQYF. CDR3 sequence (DNA): TGTGCCAGCAGCTTACCCGGGACTAGCGGAGGGACCCAGTACTTC.

The chain uses TRBV7-3 and TRBJ1-1; unclear D gene. The CDR3 extends over 13 amino acids. The germline V gene encodes CDR1 SGHTA and CDR2 FQGTGA. The ends were cut back, 0 bases at V and 3 bases at J, with 5 bases in the middle. CDR3 loop: CASSLTPDTEAFF. CDR3 sequence (DNA): TGTGCCAGCAGCTTAACCCCAGACACTGAAGCTTTCTTT.

Only a few counts were recorded for this clone. Compared with germline, one end of the junction differs, possibly owing to a read error. The V call is TRBV7-9, the J call TRBJ2-7; the D call may be TRBD1 or TRBD2 (6 bases each). This CDR3 region has 13 residues. Germline lookup yields CDR1 SEHNR and CDR2 FQNEAQ (reference sequence). In DNA form, the CDR3 reads TGTGCCAGCAGATTAGCCTCGGGGGCTCGGCAGTACTTC. This encodes CASRLASGARQYF.

The table lists this clone with a few counts. This rearrangement joins TRBV9 to TRBJ2-3; D remains unclear. CDR1 is SGDLS and CDR2 is YYNGEE in the germline V gene. The CDR3 loop spans 13 amino acids. Between the trimmed V and J ends, which lost 1 base and 4 bases, there was a span of 7 bases. The CDR3 region is CASSVNTPDTQYF. CDR3 coding DNA: TGTGCCAGCAGCGTAAACACTCCAGATACGCAGTATTTT. Variable domain in full (rest from reference TRBV9 and TRBJ2-3): DSGVTQTPKHLITATGQRVTLRCSPRSGDLSVYWYQQSLDQGLQFLIQYYNGEERAKGNILERFSAQQFPDLHSELNLSSLELGDSALYFCASSVNTPDTQYFGPGTRLTVL.

The rearrangement uses TRBV5-8 and TRBJ1-1, with 9 bases aligning to TRBD1. V lost 1 base and J lost 9; bases outside the gene matches: 7. The CDR3 is 14 amino acids. The germline V gene has CDR1 SGHTS and CDR2 YDEGEE. The CDR3 nucleotides read TGTGCCAGCAGCTTGATGGGACAGGGTGTAAAAGCTTTCTTT. Its translation is CASSLMGQGVKAFF.

This clone was detected a few times. The CDR3 DNA reads as TGTGCCAGTATCCCTTCCCGGGGGTATGTTGAAAAACTGTTTTTT. It specifies CASIPSRGYVEKLFF. The chain employs TRBV19 and TRBJ1-4; D is perhaps TRBD1 (5 bases). Trimming pared 7 bases from V and 7 bases from J, leaving 19 bases between. Looked up from germline, CDR1 is LNHDA and CDR2 is SQIVND (reference sequence). CDR3 length: 15 amino acids.

This clone has just a few counts. The chain joins TRBV18 to TRBJ2-7; D might be TRBD1 or TRBD2, each matching 5 bases. Per the germline V gene, CDR1 is KGHSH and CDR2 is LQKENI. This CDR3 has 14 residues. V was trimmed by 5 bases and J by 2 bases, leaving 13 bases between them. CDR3 nucleotide sequence: TGTGCCAGCTCATCCGGGACGGAGCCCTACGAGCAGTACTTC. Its translation: CASSSGTEPYEQYF.

In the case of this clone: Within the sample, other DNA sequences also encode this same CDR3. J is TRBJ2-1 and V is TRBV29-1, with 8 bases identical to TRBD1. CDR1 SQVTM and CDR2 ANQGSEA come from the germline V gene. The CDR3 spans 13 residues. The V and J ends lost 4 bases and 4 bases, in that order; junction bases with no gene match: 3. CDR3 sequence (DNA): TGCAGCGTTGGAAGGGACAGGTACAATGAGCAGTTCTTC. Amino acid sequence: CSVGRDRYNEQFF.

CDR3 amino acids: CASSRGREQYF. The CDR3 nucleotides are TGTGCCAGCAGCCGTGGGCGTGAGCAGTACTTC. V is TRBV6-5 and J is TRBJ2-7; D uncertain. The CDR3 is made up of 11 amino acids. V gave up 6 bases and J gave up 7 bases, with 10 bases separating them. The germline V gene has CDR1 MNHEY and CDR2 SVGAGI.

The V gene is TRBV23-1, the J gene TRBJ2-4; D may be TRBD1 or TRBD2 (6 bases each). TRBV23-1 is an open reading frame whose function is uncertain. Trimming took 6 bases from V and 4 from J, leaving 16 bases between them. There are 15 residues in the CDR3. CDR3 DNA: TGCGCCAGCAGCTTCAGGGGAGGCGGAAAAAACATTCAGTACTTC. Translating gives CASSFRGGGKNIQYF.

The chain couples TRBV4-2 to TRBJ2-3; D is perhaps TRBD2 (6 bases). V gave up 4 bases and J gave up 1 base, with 15 bases separating them. The V gene's germline CDR1 is LGHNA and CDR2 YNFKEQ. This CDR3 spans 16 amino acids. In DNA form, the CDR3 reads TGTGCCAGCAGCCCCCCAGGGTCTAGCGGCACAGATACGCAGTATTTT. Translated: CASSPPGSSGTDTQYF.

The chain joins TRBV6-1 to TRBJ1-2; no reliable D call. Trimming stripped 6 bases from V and 7 bases from J, with 21 bases between. In germline, CDR1 is MNHNS, CDR2 SASEGT. There are 15 residues in the CDR3. The DNA of the CDR3 is TGTGCCAGCAGGAGGAACAGCACCCCTAAGGGTGGCTACACCTTC. This translates into CASRRNSTPKGGYTF.